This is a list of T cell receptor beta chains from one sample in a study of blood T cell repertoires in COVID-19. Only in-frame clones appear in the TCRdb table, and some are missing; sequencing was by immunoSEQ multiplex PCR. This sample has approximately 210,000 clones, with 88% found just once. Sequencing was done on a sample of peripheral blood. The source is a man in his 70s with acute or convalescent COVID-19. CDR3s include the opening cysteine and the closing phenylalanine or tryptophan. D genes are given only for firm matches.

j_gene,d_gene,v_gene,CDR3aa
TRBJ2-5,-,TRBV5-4,CASSPQVGRQETQYF
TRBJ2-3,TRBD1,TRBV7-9,CASSHGQGGWDTQYF
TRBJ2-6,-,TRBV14,CASSQGGAGANVLTF
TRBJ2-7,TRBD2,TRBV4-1,CASSQEGGRVGYEQYF
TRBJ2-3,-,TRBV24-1,CATSDFSDTQYF
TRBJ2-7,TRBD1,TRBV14,CASSRTGYHEQYF
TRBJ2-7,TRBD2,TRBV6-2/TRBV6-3,CASSPAREAPYEQYF
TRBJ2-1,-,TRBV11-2,CASTLRLLESNEQFF
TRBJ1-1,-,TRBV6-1,CASSEAATEAFF
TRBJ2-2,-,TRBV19,CASRVHTGTRTYLGDTGELFF
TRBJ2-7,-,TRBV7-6,CASSQTPGVRYEQYF
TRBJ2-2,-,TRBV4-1,CASSQNSHGGRNTGELFF
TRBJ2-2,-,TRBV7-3,CASSLVAGVNTGELFF
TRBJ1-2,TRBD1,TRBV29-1,CSVLPTGEGGYTF
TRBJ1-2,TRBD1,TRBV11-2,CASRLGAQGNYGYTF
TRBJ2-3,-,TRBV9,CASSVATGDTDTQYF
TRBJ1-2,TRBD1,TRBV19,CASSESTGVEGYTF
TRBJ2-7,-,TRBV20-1,CSARRAYEQYF
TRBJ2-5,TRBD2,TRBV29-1,CSVGTSGSETQYF
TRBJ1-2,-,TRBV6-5,CASSSRGGYTF
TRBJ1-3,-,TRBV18,CASSQQDSTFGGTIYF
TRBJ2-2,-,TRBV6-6,CASSYLEGAGELFF
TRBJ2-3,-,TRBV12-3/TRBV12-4,CASSLRGTDTQYF
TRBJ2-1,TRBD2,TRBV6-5,CASSYSGLAGYNEQFF
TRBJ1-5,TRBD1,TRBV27,CASSLTGGGNQPQHF
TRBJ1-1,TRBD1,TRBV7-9,CASSVTGATEAFF
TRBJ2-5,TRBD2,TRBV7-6,CASSGGGRSETQYF
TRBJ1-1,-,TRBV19,CASSIDRRGAAEAFF
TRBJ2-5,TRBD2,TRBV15,CATSRGASGRTETQYF
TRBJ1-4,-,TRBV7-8,CASTFGGANEKLFF
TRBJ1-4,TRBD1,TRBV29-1,CSAIGTGGYATNEKLFF
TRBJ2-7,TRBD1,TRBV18,CASSPNTPGTGEVGEQYF
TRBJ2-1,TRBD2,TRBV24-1,CATSDPLAGAGGEQFF
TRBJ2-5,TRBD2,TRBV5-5,CASSPRAGGETQYF
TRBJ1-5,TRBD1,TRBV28,CASSLTGGNQPQHF
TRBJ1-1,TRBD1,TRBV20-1,CSASVGGALYTEAFF
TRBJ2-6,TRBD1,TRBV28,CASGGQGADGANVLTF
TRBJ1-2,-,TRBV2,CASSEFPGYGYTF
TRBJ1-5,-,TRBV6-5,CASSLTVNAGQPQHF
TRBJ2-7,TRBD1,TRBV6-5,CASSYWGQTSYEQYF
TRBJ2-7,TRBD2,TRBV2,CASSEARGGASYEQYF
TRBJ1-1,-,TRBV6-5,CASRIPDRHTEAFF
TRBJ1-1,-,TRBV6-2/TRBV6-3,CASSFTSTETEAFF
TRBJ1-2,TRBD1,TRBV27,CASSFRQGVGHSYGYTF
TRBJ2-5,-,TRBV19,CASSQVPETQYF
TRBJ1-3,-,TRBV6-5,CASSYSFGTDGNTIYF
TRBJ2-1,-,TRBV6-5,CASRQSSYNEQFF
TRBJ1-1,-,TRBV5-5,CASSLQGNTEAFF
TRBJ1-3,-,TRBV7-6,CASSHPLRASGNTIYF
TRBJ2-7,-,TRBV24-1,CATSEKGGLYEQYF
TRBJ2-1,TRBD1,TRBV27,CASSSDPPGQGPGGQFF
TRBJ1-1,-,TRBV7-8,CASSSDMNTEAFF
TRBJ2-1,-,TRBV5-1,CASSLAGVLNEQFF